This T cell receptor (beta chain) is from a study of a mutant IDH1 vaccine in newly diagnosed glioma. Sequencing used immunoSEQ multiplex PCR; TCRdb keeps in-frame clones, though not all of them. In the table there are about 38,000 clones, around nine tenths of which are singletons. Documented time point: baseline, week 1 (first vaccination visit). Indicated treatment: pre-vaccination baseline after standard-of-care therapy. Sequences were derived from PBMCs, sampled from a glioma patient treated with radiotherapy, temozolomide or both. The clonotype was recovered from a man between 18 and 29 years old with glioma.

The CDR3 sequence is CASSLATGSYGYTF. The CDR3 DNA is TGCGCCAGCAGCTTGGCGACAGGGTCGTATGGCTACACCTTC. The genes are TRBV5-1 and TRBJ1-2; the match to TRBD1 covers 7 bases. V shed 0 bases and J 5 bases; nucleotides not matched to a gene: 4. Germline V gene lookup returns CDR1 SGHRS and CDR2 YFSETQ. The CDR3 extends over 14 amino acids.